Given below is one TCR beta chain in context. The sample belongs to a study of T cell changes during pregnancy in multiple sclerosis. TCRdb's table, derived via immunoSEQ multiplex PCR, lists solely in-frame clones and lacks some. Of 70,000 to 95,000 clones listed, around 93% are singletons. Unmatched junction bases numbered 8, after V lost 4 bases and J lost 1 base. The length of the CDR3 is 16 residues. Germline-derived CDR1 and CDR2 are SGHRS and YFSETQ. The receptor was isolated from a female donor with multiple sclerosis, enrolled in a pregnancy study. This material consisted of peripheral blood, taken in the second trimester of pregnancy. The V call is TRBV5-1, the J call TRBJ2-1, with TRBD2 matching 7 bases. The DNA of the CDR3 is TGCGCCAGCAGCACAACCTCTAGCGGATCCTACAATGAGCAGTTCTTC. This sequence encodes CASSTTSSGSYNEQFF. Using reference TRBV5-1 and TRBJ2-1 for the parts outside the CDR3, the full variable domain is KAGVTQTPRYLIKTRGQQVTLSCSPISGHRSVSWYQQTPGQGLQFLFEYFSETQRNKGNFPGRFSGRQFSNSRSEMNVSTLELGDSALYLCASSTTSSGSYNEQFFGPGTRLTVL.